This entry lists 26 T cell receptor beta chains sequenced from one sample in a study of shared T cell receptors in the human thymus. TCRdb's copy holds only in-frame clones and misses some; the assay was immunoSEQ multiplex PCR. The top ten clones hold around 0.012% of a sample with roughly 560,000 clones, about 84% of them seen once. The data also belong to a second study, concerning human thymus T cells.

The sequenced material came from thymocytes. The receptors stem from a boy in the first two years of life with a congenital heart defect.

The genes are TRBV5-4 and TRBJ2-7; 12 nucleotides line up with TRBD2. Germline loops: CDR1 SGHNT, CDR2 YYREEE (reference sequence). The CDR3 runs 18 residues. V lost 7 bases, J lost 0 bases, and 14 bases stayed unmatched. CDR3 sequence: CASGTGTSGSHTSYEQYF. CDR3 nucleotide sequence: TGTGCCAGCGGGACCGGGACTAGCGGGTCTCATACCTCCTACGAGCAGTACTTC.

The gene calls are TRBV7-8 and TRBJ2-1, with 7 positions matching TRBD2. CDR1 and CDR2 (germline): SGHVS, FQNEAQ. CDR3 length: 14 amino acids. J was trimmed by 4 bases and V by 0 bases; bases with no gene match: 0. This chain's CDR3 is CASSLAGGYNEQFF. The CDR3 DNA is TGTGCCAGCAGCTTAGCGGGAGGGTACAATGAGCAGTTCTTC.

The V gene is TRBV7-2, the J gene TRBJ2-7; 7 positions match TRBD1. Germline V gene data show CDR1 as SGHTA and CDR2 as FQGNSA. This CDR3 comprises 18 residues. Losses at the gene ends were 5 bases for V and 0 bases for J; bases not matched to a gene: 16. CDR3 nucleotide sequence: TGTGCCAGCAGCCCCGTCCCGCTCCTCGGGACAGACTCCTACGAGCAGTACTTC. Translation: CASSPVPLLGTDSYEQYF.

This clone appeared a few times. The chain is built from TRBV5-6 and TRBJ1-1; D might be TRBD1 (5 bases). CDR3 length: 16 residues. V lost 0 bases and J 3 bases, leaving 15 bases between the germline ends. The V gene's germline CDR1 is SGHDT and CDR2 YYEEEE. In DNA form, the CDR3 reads TGTGCCAGCAGCTTGGGGGGTCAGGGTGAGGACACTGAAGCTTTCTTT. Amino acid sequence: CASSLGGQGEDTEAFF.

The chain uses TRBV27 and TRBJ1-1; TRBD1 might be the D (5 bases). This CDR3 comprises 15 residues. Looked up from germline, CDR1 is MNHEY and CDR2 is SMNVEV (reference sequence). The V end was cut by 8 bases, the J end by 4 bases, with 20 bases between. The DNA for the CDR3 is TGTGCCAGCGCTCTAGGGGCAGGGTCTGGCACTGAAGCTTTCTTT. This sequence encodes CASALGAGSGTEAFF.

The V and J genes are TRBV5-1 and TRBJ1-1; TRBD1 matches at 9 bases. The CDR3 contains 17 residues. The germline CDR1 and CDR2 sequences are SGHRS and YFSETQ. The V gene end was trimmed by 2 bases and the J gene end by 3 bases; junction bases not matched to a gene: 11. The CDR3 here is CASSFRQGDSGDTEAFF. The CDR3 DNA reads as TGCGCCAGCAGCTTTCGACAGGGGGACAGCGGTGACACTGAAGCTTTCTTT.

The CDR3 DNA sequence: TGTGCCAGCAGCGCCCGGGACTATAAAATTTCAGATACGCAGTATTTT. This sequence encodes CASSARDYKISDTQYF. The chain uses TRBV7-8 and TRBJ2-3, with 7 bases fitting TRBD2. Germline trimming cut 5 bases from V and 4 bases from J; bases unmatched to any gene: 12. CDR3 length equals 16 residues. The germline CDR1 and CDR2 sequences are SGHVS and FQNEAQ.

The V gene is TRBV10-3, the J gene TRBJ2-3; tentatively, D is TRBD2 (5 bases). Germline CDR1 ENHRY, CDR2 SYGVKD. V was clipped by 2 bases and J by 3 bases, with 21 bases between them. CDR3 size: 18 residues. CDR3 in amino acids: CAISEEGPERVSTDTQYF. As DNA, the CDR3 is TGTGCCATCAGTGAGGAGGGTCCGGAGAGGGTCAGTACAGATACGCAGTATTTT.

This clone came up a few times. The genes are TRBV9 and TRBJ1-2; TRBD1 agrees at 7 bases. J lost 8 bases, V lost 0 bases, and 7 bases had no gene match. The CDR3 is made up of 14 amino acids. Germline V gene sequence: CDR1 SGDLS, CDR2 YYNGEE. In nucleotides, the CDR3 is TGTGCCAGCAGCGTAGCCCCAGGGGGTAGGGGCTACACCTTC. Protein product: CASSVAPGGRGYTF.

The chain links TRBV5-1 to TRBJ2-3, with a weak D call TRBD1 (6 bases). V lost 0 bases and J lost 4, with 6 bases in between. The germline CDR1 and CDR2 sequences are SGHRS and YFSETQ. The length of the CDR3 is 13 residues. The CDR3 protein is CASSLDRADTQYF. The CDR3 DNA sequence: TGCGCCAGCAGCTTGGACAGGGCAGATACGCAGTATTTT.

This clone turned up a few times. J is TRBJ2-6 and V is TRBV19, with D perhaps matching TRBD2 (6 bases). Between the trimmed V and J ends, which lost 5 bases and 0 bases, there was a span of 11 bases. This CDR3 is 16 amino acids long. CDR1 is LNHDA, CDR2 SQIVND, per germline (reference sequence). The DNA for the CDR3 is TGTGCCAGTAGTCCGGGAGTCAGCTCTGGGGCCAACGTCCTGACTTTC. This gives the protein CASSPGVSSGANVLTF. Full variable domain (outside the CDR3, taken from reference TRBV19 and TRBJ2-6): DGGITQSPKYLFRKEGQNVTLSCEQNLNHDAMYWYRQDPGQGLRLIYYSQIVNDFQKGDIAEGYSVSREKKESFPLTVTSAQKNPTAFYLCASSPGVSSGANVLTFGAGSRLTVL.

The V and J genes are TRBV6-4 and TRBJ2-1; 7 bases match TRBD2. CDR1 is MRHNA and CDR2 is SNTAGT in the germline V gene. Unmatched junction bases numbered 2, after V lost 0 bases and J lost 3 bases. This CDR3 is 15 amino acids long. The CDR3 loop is CASSDSWTSYNEQFF. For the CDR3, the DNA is TGTGCCAGCAGTGACTCGTGGACTAGCTACAATGAGCAGTTCTTC.

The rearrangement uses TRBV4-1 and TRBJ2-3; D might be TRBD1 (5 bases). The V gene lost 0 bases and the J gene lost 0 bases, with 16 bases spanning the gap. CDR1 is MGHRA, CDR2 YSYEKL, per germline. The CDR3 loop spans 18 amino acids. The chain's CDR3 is CASSQEFRVRVSTDTQYF. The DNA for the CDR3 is TGCGCCAGCAGCCAAGAATTTAGGGTCAGGGTTAGCACAGATACGCAGTATTTT.

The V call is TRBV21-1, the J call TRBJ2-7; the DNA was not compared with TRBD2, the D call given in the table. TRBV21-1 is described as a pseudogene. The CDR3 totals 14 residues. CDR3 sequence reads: CASSKLRSAYEQYF. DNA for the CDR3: TGTGCCAGCAGCAAACTAAGGAGTGCCTACGAGCAGTACTTC.

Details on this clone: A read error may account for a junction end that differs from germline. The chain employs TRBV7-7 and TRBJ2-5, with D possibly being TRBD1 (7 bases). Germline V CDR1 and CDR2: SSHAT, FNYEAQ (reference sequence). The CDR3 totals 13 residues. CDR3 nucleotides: TGTGCTAGCAGCCAGGGGGGTACAGAGACCCAGTACTTC. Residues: CASSQGGTETQYF.

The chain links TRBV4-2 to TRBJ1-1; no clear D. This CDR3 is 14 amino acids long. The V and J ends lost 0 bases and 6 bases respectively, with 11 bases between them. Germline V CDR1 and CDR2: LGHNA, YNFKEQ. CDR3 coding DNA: TGTGCCAGCAGCCAAGAACCGGTTTACCCTGAAGCTTTCTTT. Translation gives CASSQEPVYPEAFF.

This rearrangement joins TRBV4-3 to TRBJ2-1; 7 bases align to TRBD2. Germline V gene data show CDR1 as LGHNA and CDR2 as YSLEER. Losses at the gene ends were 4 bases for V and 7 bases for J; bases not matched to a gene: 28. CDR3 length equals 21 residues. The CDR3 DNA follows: TGCGCCAGCAGCCCGTTTGGAACTCGGGGCAGGTCGGGAGGAACGGTAAATGAGCAGTTCTTC. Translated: CASSPFGTRGRSGGTVNEQFF.

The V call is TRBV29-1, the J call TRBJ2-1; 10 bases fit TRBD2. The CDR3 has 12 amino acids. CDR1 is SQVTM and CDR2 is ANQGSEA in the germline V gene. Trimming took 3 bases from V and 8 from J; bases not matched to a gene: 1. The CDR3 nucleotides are TGCAGCGTTGACCTAGCGGGAGATGAGCAGTTCTTC. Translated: CSVDLAGDEQFF.

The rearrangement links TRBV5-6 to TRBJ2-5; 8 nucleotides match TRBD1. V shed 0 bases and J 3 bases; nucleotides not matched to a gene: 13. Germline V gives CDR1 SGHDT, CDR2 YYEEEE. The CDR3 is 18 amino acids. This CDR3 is CASSLGGAGGQLEETQYF. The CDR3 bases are TGTGCCAGCAGCTTGGGGGGGGCAGGGGGCCAGTTGGAAGAGACCCAGTACTTC. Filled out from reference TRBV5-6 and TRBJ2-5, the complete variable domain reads DAGVTQSPTHLIKTRGQQVTLRCSPKSGHDTVSWYQQALGQGPQFIFQYYEEEERQRGNFPDRFSGHQFPNYSSELNVNALLLGDSALYLCASSLGGAGGQLEETQYFGPGTRLLVL.

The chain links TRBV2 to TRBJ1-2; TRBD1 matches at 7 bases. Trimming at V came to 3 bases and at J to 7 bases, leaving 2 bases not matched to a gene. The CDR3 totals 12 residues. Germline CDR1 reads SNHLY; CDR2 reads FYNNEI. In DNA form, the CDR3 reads TGTGCCAGCAGTGACAGGGGGACTGGCTACACCTTC. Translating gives CASSDRGTGYTF. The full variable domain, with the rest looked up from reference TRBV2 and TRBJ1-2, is EPEVTQTPSHQVTQMGQEVILRCVPISNHLYFYWYRQILGQKVEFLVSFYNNEISEKSEIFDDQFSVERPDGSNFTLKIRSTKLEDSAMYFCASSDRGTGYTFGSGTRLTVV.

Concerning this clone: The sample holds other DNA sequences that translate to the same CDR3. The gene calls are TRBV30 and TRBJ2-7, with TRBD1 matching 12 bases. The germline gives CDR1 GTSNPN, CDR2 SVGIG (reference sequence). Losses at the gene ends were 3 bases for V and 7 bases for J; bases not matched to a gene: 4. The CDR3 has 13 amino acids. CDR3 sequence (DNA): TGTGCCTGGAGGGGACAGGGGGCAGGAGAGCAGTACTTC. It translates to CAWRGQGAGEQYF.

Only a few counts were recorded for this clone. The CDR3 loop is CASNPFMLGREQYF. The CDR3 DNA is TGTGCCAGCAACCCTTTCATGCTGGGCCGGGAGCAGTACTTC. The rearrangement uses TRBV28 and TRBJ2-7; D is uncertain. There are 14 residues in the CDR3. The germline V gene has CDR1 MDHEN and CDR2 SYDVKM. V gave up 7 bases and J gave up 7 bases, with 20 bases separating them. Supplemented by reference TRBV28 and TRBJ2-7, the full variable domain reads DVKVTQSSRYLVKRTGEKVFLECVQDMDHENMFWYRQDPGLGLRLIYFSYDVKMKEKGDIPEGYSVSREKKERFSLILESASTNQTSMYLCASNPFMLGREQYFGPGTRLTVT.

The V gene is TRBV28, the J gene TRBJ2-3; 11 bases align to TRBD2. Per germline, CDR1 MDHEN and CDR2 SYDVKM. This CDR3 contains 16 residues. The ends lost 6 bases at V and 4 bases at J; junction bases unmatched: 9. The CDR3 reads CASRTPGLAASDTQYF. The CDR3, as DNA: TGTGCCAGCAGAACACCGGGACTAGCGGCATCAGATACGCAGTATTTT. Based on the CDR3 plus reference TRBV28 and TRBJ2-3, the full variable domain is DVKVTQSSRYLVKRTGEKVFLECVQDMDHENMFWYRQDPGLGLRLIYFSYDVKMKEKGDIPEGYSVSREKKERFSLILESASTNQTSMYLCASRTPGLAASDTQYFGPGTRLTVL.

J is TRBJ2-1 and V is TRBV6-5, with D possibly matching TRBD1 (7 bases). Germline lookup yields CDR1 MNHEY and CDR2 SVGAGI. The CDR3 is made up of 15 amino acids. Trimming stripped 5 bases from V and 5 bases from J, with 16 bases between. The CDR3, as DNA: TGTGCCAGCAGTCAGGGACTGGGACAGCACAATGAGCAGTTCTTC. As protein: CASSQGLGQHNEQFF.

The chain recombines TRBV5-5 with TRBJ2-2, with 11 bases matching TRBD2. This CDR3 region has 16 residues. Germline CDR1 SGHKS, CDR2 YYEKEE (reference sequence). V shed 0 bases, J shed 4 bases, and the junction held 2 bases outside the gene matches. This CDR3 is CASSLGLAGLTGELFF. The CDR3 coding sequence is TGTGCCAGCAGCTTGGGACTAGCGGGACTCACCGGGGAGCTGTTTTTT. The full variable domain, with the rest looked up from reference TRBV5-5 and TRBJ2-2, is DAGVTQSPTHLIKTRGQQVTLRCSPISGHKSVSWYQQVLGQGPQFIFQYYEKEERGRGNFPDRFSARQFPNYSSELNVNALLLGDSALYLCASSLGLAGLTGELFFGEGSRLTVL.

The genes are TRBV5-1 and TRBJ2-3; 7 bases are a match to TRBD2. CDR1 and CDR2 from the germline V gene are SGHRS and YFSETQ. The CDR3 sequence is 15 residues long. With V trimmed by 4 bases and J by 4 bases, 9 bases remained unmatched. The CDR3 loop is CASSPRAGAADTQYF. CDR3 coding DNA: TGCGCCAGCAGCCCTAGGGCGGGAGCGGCAGATACGCAGTATTTT.